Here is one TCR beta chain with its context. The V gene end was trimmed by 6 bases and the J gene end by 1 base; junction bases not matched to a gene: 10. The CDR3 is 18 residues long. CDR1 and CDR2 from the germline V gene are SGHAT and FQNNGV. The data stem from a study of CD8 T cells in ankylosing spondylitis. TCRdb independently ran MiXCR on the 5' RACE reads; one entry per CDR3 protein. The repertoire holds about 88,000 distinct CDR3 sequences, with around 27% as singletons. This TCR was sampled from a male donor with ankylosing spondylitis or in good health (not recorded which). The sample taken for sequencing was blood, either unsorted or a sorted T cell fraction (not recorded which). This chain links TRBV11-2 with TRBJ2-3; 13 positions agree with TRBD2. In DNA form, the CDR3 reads TGTGCCAGCAGTCGATTAACTAGCGGGGGGGCGCGCACAGATACGCAGTATTTT. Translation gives CASSRLTSGGARTDTQYF.